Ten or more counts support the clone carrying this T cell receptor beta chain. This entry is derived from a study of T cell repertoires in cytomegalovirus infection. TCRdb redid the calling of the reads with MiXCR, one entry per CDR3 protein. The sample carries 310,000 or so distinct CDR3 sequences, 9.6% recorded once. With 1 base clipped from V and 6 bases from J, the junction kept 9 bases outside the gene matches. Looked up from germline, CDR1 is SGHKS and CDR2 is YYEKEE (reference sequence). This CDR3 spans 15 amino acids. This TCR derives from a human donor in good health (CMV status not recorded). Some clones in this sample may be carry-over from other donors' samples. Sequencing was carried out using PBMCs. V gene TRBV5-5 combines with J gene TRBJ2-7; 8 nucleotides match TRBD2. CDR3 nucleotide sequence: TGTGCCAGCAGCTTGTATACCCGGGGGGGCAGCGAGCAGTACTTC. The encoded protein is CASSLYTRGGSEQYF. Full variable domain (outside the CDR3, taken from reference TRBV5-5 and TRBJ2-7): DAGVTQSPTHLIKTRGQQVTLRCSPISGHKSVSWYQQVLGQGPQFIFQYYEKEERGRGNFPDRFSARQFPNYSSELNVNALLLGDSALYLCASSLYTRGGSEQYFGPGTRLTVT.